A single sample gave rise to the 14 T cell receptor beta chains below, sequenced in a study of shared clonotypes between healthy human individuals. The method was immunoSEQ multiplex PCR; TCRdb's version includes in-frame clones alone and lacks a portion of them. The sample contains about 470,000 clones, about 76% of which appear only once. Sequencing input: PBMCs. The source is a woman aged 40-49 years in good health. Some clones in this sample may be carry-over from other donors' samples.

The chain couples TRBV23-1 to TRBJ2-1, with TRBD1 matching over 7 bases. TRBV23-1 is designated an ORF whose function remains uncertain. J was trimmed by 4 bases and V by 0 bases; bases with no gene match: 6. The CDR3 has 16 amino acids. The CDR3 sequence: CASSQSQKGQYNEQFF. The CDR3 DNA reads TGCGCCAGCAGTCAATCCCAAAAGGGACAGTACAATGAGCAGTTCTTC.

The CDR3 sequence: CASSQEPTGPNTGELFF. For the CDR3, the DNA is TGTGCCAGCAGCCAAGAACCGACAGGGCCAAACACCGGGGAGCTGTTTTTT. The J gene is TRBJ2-2, the V gene TRBV4-2; TRBD1 matches at 7 bases. Germline V lookup: CDR1 LGHNA, CDR2 YNFKEQ. This CDR3 spans 17 amino acids. Trimming at V came to 0 bases and at J to 2 bases, leaving 6 bases not matched to a gene.

The V call is TRBV9, the J call TRBJ2-1; D tentatively reads TRBD1 or TRBD2 (6 bases each). CDR3 length: 16 residues. V was trimmed by 4 bases and J by 0 bases, leaving 14 bases between them. Per the germline V gene, CDR1 is SGDLS and CDR2 is YYNGEE. This CDR3 is CASSPWGASSYNEQFF. In DNA, the CDR3 is TGTGCCAGCAGCCCTTGGGGGGCAAGCTCCTACAATGAGCAGTTCTTC.

This clone showed up many times. This likely comes from a read error, as the CDR3 has no conserved phenylalanine or tryptophan at its end. The limits of the CDR3 on the DNA are not certain, so only TCRdb's listed CDR3 is given. The V gene is TRBV6-1, the J gene TRBJ1-2. Germline CDR1 MNHNS, CDR2 SASEGT. The CDR3 comprises 12 residues, both ends counted. CDR3 sequence: CASSEAQRVFLL.

This chain connects TRBV7-2 to TRBJ2-7; 9 bases are shared with TRBD2. CDR1 SGHTA and CDR2 FQGNSA come from the germline V gene. The CDR3 consists of 16 residues. With 5 bases clipped from V and 0 bases from J, the junction kept 8 bases outside the gene matches. CDR3 sequence: CASSLARLADSYEQYF. Written as DNA, the CDR3 is TGTGCCAGCAGCCTGGCTAGACTAGCGGACTCCTACGAGCAGTACTTC.

The V call is TRBV15, the J call TRBJ2-3, with TRBD2 as a possible D gene (6 bases). V dropped 0 bases and J dropped 2 bases, with 18 bases sitting between them. CDR3 length: 18 residues. The germline CDR1 and CDR2 sequences are LNHNV and YYDKDF (reference sequence). The CDR3 reads CATSRDLGGTLYTDTQYF. The CDR3 DNA reads TGTGCCACCAGCAGAGATTTAGGCGGGACCCTATACACAGATACGCAGTATTTT. Variable domain in full (rest from reference TRBV15 and TRBJ2-3): DAMVIQNPRYQVTQFGKPVTLSCSQTLNHNVMYWYQQKSSQAPKLLFHYYDKDFNNEADTPDNFQSRRPNTSFCFLDIRSPGLGDTAMYLCATSRDLGGTLYTDTQYFGPGTRLTVL.

The chain combines TRBV28 with TRBJ2-7; the D is unclear. This CDR3 contains 13 residues. Trimming cost V 2 bases and J 0 bases, with 5 bases left between them. Germline lookup yields CDR1 MDHEN and CDR2 SYDVKM. The CDR3 region is CASSLAVSYEQYF. DNA of the CDR3: TGTGCCAGCAGTTTAGCGGTCTCCTACGAGCAGTACTTC. Full variable domain (missing parts from reference TRBV28 and TRBJ2-7): DVKVTQSSRYLVKRTGEKVFLECVQDMDHENMFWYRQDPGLGLRLIYFSYDVKMKEKGDIPEGYSVSREKKERFSLILESASTNQTSMYLCASSLAVSYEQYFGPGTRLTVT.

This chain uses TRBV5-1 with TRBJ1-3; 7 nucleotides align to TRBD1. This CDR3 region has 18 residues. Germline values: CDR1 SGHRS, CDR2 YFSETQ. Trimming at V came to 0 bases and at J to 0 bases, leaving 9 bases not matched to a gene. CDR3 region: CASSLEEARGTSGNTIYF. CDR3 in DNA: TGCGCCAGCAGCTTGGAAGAAGCCAGGGGGACCTCTGGAAACACCATATATTTT.

This clone was counted once. The chain links TRBV5-1 to TRBJ1-2; 7 bases map to TRBD1. CDR3 length equals 18 residues. In germline, CDR1 is SGHRS, CDR2 YFSETQ. J gave up 4 bases and V 4 bases, and 19 bases lay outside the gene matches. CDR3 in amino acids: CASSPRRQGAPLTYGYTF. The CDR3 region has the DNA TGCGCCAGCAGCCCTAGGCGACAGGGCGCTCCCCTTACCTATGGCTACACCTTC.

The rearrangement links TRBV30 to TRBJ2-7; TRBD2 aligns across 9 bases. Trimming removed 4 bases from V and 3 bases from J; junction bases left unmatched: 22. Germline V gives CDR1 GTSNPN, CDR2 SVGIG (reference sequence). The CDR3 loop spans 19 amino acids. CDR3: CAWTHPLASGEGGFYEQYF. The CDR3 DNA follows: TGTGCCTGGACCCACCCTTTGGCTAGCGGGGAGGGTGGATTCTACGAGCAGTACTTC.

The J gene is TRBJ2-2, the V gene TRBV4-1; 8 bases are a match to TRBD1. Germline V CDR1 and CDR2: MGHRA, YSYEKL. Unmatched junction bases numbered 2, after V lost 0 bases and J lost 5 bases. This CDR3 has 15 amino acids. The CDR3: CASSQDRGLTGELFF. DNA of the CDR3: TGCGCCAGCAGCCAAGACAGGGGGCTGACCGGGGAGCTGTTTTTT.

This clone has more than one count but fewer than ten. The rearrangement joins TRBV5-1 to TRBJ1-2; 10 bases map to TRBD1. After removal of 3 bases from V and 4 bases from J, the junction contained 3 bases not matched to a gene. The CDR3 length is 14 residues. Germline assignment: CDR1 SGHRS and CDR2 YFSETQ. The CDR3 protein is CASSSDRGVYGYTF. CDR3 bases: TGCGCCAGCAGCTCGGACAGGGGGGTCTATGGCTACACCTTC.

This clone has a handful of counts. The chain couples TRBV25-1 to TRBJ1-2, with a weak D call TRBD1 (5 bases). The CDR3 is made up of 11 amino acids. Trimming removed 6 bases at V and 8 bases at J, with 10 bases between. The germline V gene has CDR1 MGHDK and CDR2 SYGVNS. CDR3 amino acids: CASRGGYGYTF. Here the CDR3 DNA reads TGTGCCAGCAGGGGGGGGTACGGCTACACCTTC.

The V and J genes are TRBV5-4 and TRBJ2-3, with unresolved D. The CDR3 runs 12 residues. Trimming cost V 4 bases and J 3 bases, with 6 bases left between them. Germline loops: CDR1 SGHNT, CDR2 YYREEE (reference sequence). CDR3 in DNA: TGTGCCAGCAGCCTCGATACAGATACGCAGTATTTT. It codes for CASSLDTDTQYF.